Listed below are T cell receptor beta chains from one sample, sequenced in a study of blood T cells in healthy people across ages. TCRdb called the 5' RACE reads again in MiXCR, with one record for every CDR3 protein. This table holds some 730,000 distinct CDR3 sequences, about 20% found once. The sample taken for sequencing was blood. The receptors were sampled from a man between 65 and 85 years old in good health. Both conserved end residues are part of each CDR3. D genes are given only for firm matches. Part of the rows lack a size; the others show once, few, many or a class for expanded clones.

v_call: TRBV29-1; clone_size: few; j_call: TRBJ1-4; d_call: TRBD1; cdr3_aa: CSVEGGGGEKLFF; cdr3_nt: TGCAGCGTTGAAGGAGGGGGCGGTGAAAAACTGTTTTTT
v_call: TRBV11-2; clone_size: .; j_call: TRBJ2-1; d_call: .; cdr3_aa: CASSVRSQDNEQFF; cdr3_nt: TGTGCCAGCAGCGTCCGCTCACAGGACAATGAGCAGTTCTTC
v_call: TRBV29-1; clone_size: few; j_call: TRBJ2-1; d_call: .; cdr3_aa: CSLRGYSYNEQFF; cdr3_nt: TGCAGCCTGAGGGGCTATTCCTACAATGAGCAGTTCTTC
v_call: TRBV7-9; clone_size: many; j_call: TRBJ1-2; d_call: TRBD1; cdr3_aa: CASSSQTHQGGYGYTF; cdr3_nt: TGTGCCAGCAGCTCTCAGACCCACCAGGGGGGCTATGGCTACACCTTC
v_call: TRBV20-1; clone_size: .; j_call: TRBJ2-1; d_call: TRBD2; cdr3_aa: CSARTTSGRALNEQFF; cdr3_nt: TGCAGTGCTAGAACCACTAGCGGGAGGGCCCTAAATGAGCAGTTCTTC
v_call: TRBV20-1; clone_size: few; j_call: TRBJ2-1; d_call: TRBD2; cdr3_aa: CSARVGLAGVTYNEQFF; cdr3_nt: TGCAGTGCTAGAGTGGGACTAGCGGGAGTCACCTACAATGAGCAGTTCTTC
v_call: TRBV5-1; clone_size: .; j_call: TRBJ2-5; d_call: TRBD2; cdr3_aa: CASSLWTSGNTETQYF; cdr3_nt: TGCGCCAGCAGCTTGTGGACTAGCGGGAACACAGAGACCCAGTACTTC
v_call: TRBV25-1; clone_size: few; j_call: TRBJ1-1; d_call: .; cdr3_aa: CASSGGGKVSAFF; cdr3_nt: TGTGCCAGCAGTGGGGGAGGGAAGGTTTCAGCTTTCTTT
v_call: TRBV29-1; clone_size: .; j_call: TRBJ2-2; d_call: .; cdr3_aa: CSVSRRTGELFF; cdr3_nt: TGCAGCGTTTCCAGGCGGACCGGGGAGCTGTTTTTT
v_call: TRBV3-1; clone_size: .; j_call: TRBJ1-4; d_call: .; cdr3_aa: CASSRGIGGEKLFF; cdr3_nt: TGTGCCAGCAGCCGAGGTATCGGGGGCGAAAAACTGTTTTTT
v_call: TRBV7-2; clone_size: .; j_call: TRBJ2-7; d_call: .; cdr3_aa: CASSFWFWEQYF; cdr3_nt: TGTGCCAGCAGCTTTTGGTTTTGGGAGCAGTACTTC
v_call: TRBV20-1; clone_size: .; j_call: TRBJ2-3; d_call: TRBD2; cdr3_aa: CSAIGTSGTDTQYF; cdr3_nt: TGCAGTGCTATTGGGACTAGCGGGACAGATACGCAGTATTTT
v_call: TRBV20-1; clone_size: .; j_call: TRBJ2-3; d_call: TRBD2; cdr3_aa: CSARDPLAVTTDTQYF; cdr3_nt: TGCAGTGCTAGAGATCCACTAGCGGTTACCACAGATACGCAGTATTTT
v_call: TRBV20-1; clone_size: .; j_call: TRBJ2-1; d_call: TRBD2; cdr3_aa: CSAFSGAHNEQFF; cdr3_nt: TGCAGTGCTTTTAGCGGGGCCCACAATGAGCAGTTCTTC
v_call: TRBV5-1; clone_size: few; j_call: TRBJ2-1; d_call: .; cdr3_aa: CASSFESWDNEQFF; cdr3_nt: TGCGCAAGCAGCTTCGAAAGCTGGGACAATGAGCAGTTCTTC
v_call: TRBV10-3; clone_size: .; j_call: TRBJ1-1; d_call: TRBD1; cdr3_aa: CAISDMRGRGNTEAFF; cdr3_nt: TGTGCCATCAGTGACATGAGGGGGCGGGGGAACACTGAAGCTTTCTTT
v_call: TRBV3-1; clone_size: .; j_call: TRBJ2-5; d_call: .; cdr3_aa: CASSPDPGRETQYF; cdr3_nt: TGTGCCAGCAGCCCCGACCCAGGACGGGAGACCCAGTACTTC
v_call: TRBV20-1; clone_size: few; j_call: TRBJ2-3; d_call: TRBD2; cdr3_aa: CSATPPSGRGSDTQYF; cdr3_nt: TGCAGTGCTACCCCTCCAAGCGGGAGAGGCTCAGATACGCAGTATTTT
v_call: TRBV6-2/TRBV6-3; clone_size: few; j_call: TRBJ2-1; d_call: .; cdr3_aa: CASSYKPLPYNEQFF; cdr3_nt: TGTGCCAGCAGTTACAAACCCCTACCCTACAATGAGCAGTTCTTC
v_call: TRBV20-1; clone_size: .; j_call: TRBJ1-2; d_call: .; cdr3_aa: CSARDMTAENYGYTF; cdr3_nt: TGCAGTGCTAGAGATATGACAGCTGAAAACTATGGCTACACCTTC
v_call: TRBV7-2; clone_size: .; j_call: TRBJ2-3; d_call: .; cdr3_aa: CASSLLDGGVTDTQYF; cdr3_nt: TGTGCCAGCAGCTTGTTGGATGGCGGGGTGACAGATACGCAGTATTTT
v_call: TRBV28; clone_size: once; j_call: TRBJ2-5; d_call: TRBD1; cdr3_aa: CASRQGAQEAQYF; cdr3_nt: TGTGCCAGCAGACAGGGGGCCCAAGAGGCCCAGTACTTC
v_call: TRBV12-3/TRBV12-4; clone_size: many; j_call: TRBJ2-1; d_call: .; cdr3_aa: CASRSGTTYNEQFF; cdr3_nt: TGTGCCAGCAGGTCCGGGACAACCTACAATGAGCAGTTCTTC
v_call: TRBV27; clone_size: few; j_call: TRBJ2-2; d_call: .; cdr3_aa: CAIPSEANTGELFF; cdr3_nt: TGTGCCATCCCTTCCGAGGCCAACACCGGGGAGCTGTTTTTT
v_call: TRBV6-7; clone_size: few; j_call: TRBJ2-2; d_call: TRBD1; cdr3_aa: CASSYSGTGLTGKLFF; cdr3_nt: TGTGCCAGCAGTTACTCGGGGACAGGGCTCACCGGGAAGCTGTTTTTT
v_call: TRBV12-3/TRBV12-4; clone_size: .; j_call: TRBJ2-3; d_call: .; cdr3_aa: CASRSTDAQYF; cdr3_nt: TGTGCCAGCAGGAGCACAGATGCGCAGTATTTT
v_call: TRBV5-1; clone_size: .; j_call: TRBJ2-2; d_call: .; cdr3_aa: CASSFTGYDTGELFF; cdr3_nt: TGCGCCAGCAGCTTTACAGGGTACGACACCGGGGAGCTGTTTTTT
v_call: TRBV20-1; clone_size: .; j_call: TRBJ2-5; d_call: TRBD2; cdr3_aa: CSDRLAGGPRETQYF; cdr3_nt: TGCAGTGACAGACTAGCGGGGGGGCCTAGGGAGACCCAGTACTTC
v_call: TRBV4-3; clone_size: few; j_call: TRBJ2-3; d_call: .; cdr3_aa: CASSQEGLVSDTQYF; cdr3_nt: TGCGCCAGCAGCCAAGAGGGGCTGGTGTCAGATACGCAGTATTTT
v_call: TRBV5-1; clone_size: many; j_call: TRBJ2-5; d_call: TRBD2; cdr3_aa: CASRARLAGYQETQYF; cdr3_nt: TGCGCCAGCAGGGCCCGACTAGCGGGGTACCAAGAGACCCAGTACTTC
v_call: TRBV2; clone_size: few; j_call: TRBJ2-3; d_call: TRBD2; cdr3_aa: CASAQRGIGTDTQYF; cdr3_nt: TGTGCCAGCGCCCAGCGGGGGATCGGCACAGATACGCAGTATTTT
v_call: TRBV6-6; clone_size: few; j_call: TRBJ2-5; d_call: .; cdr3_aa: CASRAPTETQYF; cdr3_nt: TGTGCCAGCAGGGCCCCAACCGAGACCCAGTACTTC
v_call: TRBV7-2; clone_size: .; j_call: TRBJ2-5; d_call: .; cdr3_aa: CASSPKRGKETQYF; cdr3_nt: TGTGCCAGCAGCCCCAAGAGGGGGAAAGAGACCCAGTACTTC
v_call: TRBV6-5; clone_size: .; j_call: TRBJ1-1; d_call: .; cdr3_aa: CASSYRAGQNTEAFF; cdr3_nt: TGTGCCAGCAGTTATCGGGCTGGACAGAACACTGAAGCTTTCTTT
v_call: TRBV2; clone_size: few; j_call: TRBJ2-3; d_call: .; cdr3_aa: CASSRRGGVVTDTQYF; cdr3_nt: TGTGCCAGCAGCCGGCGAGGGGGAGTAGTGACAGATACGCAGTATTTT
v_call: TRBV7-2; clone_size: .; j_call: TRBJ1-3; d_call: TRBD1; cdr3_aa: CASSFETGSGNTIYF; cdr3_nt: TGTGCCAGCAGCTTTGAGACAGGGTCAGGAAACACCATATATTTT
v_call: TRBV9; clone_size: .; j_call: TRBJ2-7; d_call: TRBD2; cdr3_aa: CASSVEAGPYEQYF; cdr3_nt: TGTGCCAGCAGCGTAGAAGCGGGGCCCTACGAGCAGTACTTC
v_call: TRBV3-1; clone_size: .; j_call: TRBJ2-5; d_call: TRBD2; cdr3_aa: CASSQASGLQETQYF; cdr3_nt: TGTGCCAGCAGCCAGGCTAGCGGGCTTCAAGAGACCCAGTACTTC
v_call: TRBV5-1; clone_size: few; j_call: TRBJ1-1; d_call: .; cdr3_aa: CASKDRLNTEAFF; cdr3_nt: TGCGCCAGCAAAGACAGGCTGAACACTGAAGCTTTCTTT
v_call: TRBV11-2; clone_size: .; j_call: TRBJ1-4; d_call: .; cdr3_aa: CASSLLTSTNEKLFF; cdr3_nt: TGTGCCAGCAGCCTCCTAACTTCAACTAATGAAAAACTGTTTTTT
v_call: TRBV9; clone_size: few; j_call: TRBJ1-2; d_call: TRBD1; cdr3_aa: CASSVEYGTGGDYGYTF; cdr3_nt: TGTGCCAGCAGCGTAGAGTACGGGACAGGGGGCGACTATGGCTACACCTTC
v_call: TRBV6-5; clone_size: few; j_call: TRBJ1-2; d_call: TRBD1; cdr3_aa: CASSYGQGAGGYTF; cdr3_nt: TGTGCCAGCAGTTACGGACAGGGGGCTGGGGGCTACACCTTC
v_call: TRBV20-1; clone_size: .; j_call: TRBJ2-4; d_call: .; cdr3_aa: CSARPPGQGGINIQYF; cdr3_nt: TGCAGTGCTAGACCGCCCGGACAGGGAGGGATAAACATTCAGTACTTC
v_call: TRBV12-3/TRBV12-4; clone_size: few; j_call: TRBJ2-5; d_call: .; cdr3_aa: CASGETGTPSQYF; cdr3_nt: TGTGCCAGCGGAGAAACCGGGACACCCTCCCAGTACTTC
v_call: TRBV2; clone_size: few; j_call: TRBJ2-2; d_call: .; cdr3_aa: CASSEGPSTGELFF; cdr3_nt: TGTGCCAGCAGTGAGGGGCCCAGCACCGGGGAGCTGTTTTTT
v_call: TRBV5-1; clone_size: .; j_call: TRBJ2-4; d_call: TRBD2; cdr3_aa: CASSLVAGGVNGNIQYF; cdr3_nt: TGCGCCAGCAGCTTGGTGGCGGGAGGTGTGAACGGAAACATTCAGTACTTC
v_call: TRBV13; clone_size: .; j_call: TRBJ2-1; d_call: .; cdr3_aa: CASSSPGRSSYNEQFF; cdr3_nt: TGTGCCAGCAGCTCGCCTGGGAGGAGCTCCTACAATGAGCAGTTCTTC
v_call: TRBV3-1; clone_size: few; j_call: TRBJ2-5; d_call: .; cdr3_aa: CASSQGGAPQETQYF; cdr3_nt: TGTGCCAGCAGCCAAGGGGGTGCCCCTCAAGAGACCCAGTACTTC
v_call: TRBV5-1; clone_size: few; j_call: TRBJ2-5; d_call: .; cdr3_aa: CASSLSGLGTQETQYF; cdr3_nt: TGCGCCAGCAGCTTGTCAGGGCTCGGCACCCAAGAGACCCAGTACTTC
v_call: TRBV7-3; clone_size: .; j_call: TRBJ1-4; d_call: TRBD1; cdr3_aa: CASSARTGGSTEKLFF; cdr3_nt: TGTGCCAGCAGCGCCCGGACAGGGGGGTCGACTGAAAAACTGTTTTTT
v_call: TRBV19; clone_size: few; j_call: TRBJ1-1; d_call: .; cdr3_aa: CASSIDWRTEAFF; cdr3_nt: TGTGCCAGTAGTATAGATTGGCGCACTGAAGCTTTCTTT
v_call: TRBV6-1; clone_size: .; j_call: TRBJ2-6; d_call: TRBD1; cdr3_aa: CASSDIRGLDSGANVLTF; cdr3_nt: TGTGCCAGCAGTGACATCAGGGGGCTGGATTCTGGGGCCAACGTCCTGACTTTC
v_call: TRBV29-1; clone_size: .; j_call: TRBJ2-7; d_call: .; cdr3_aa: CSVPTGSHEQYF; cdr3_nt: TGCAGCGTGCCTACAGGCTCCCACGAGCAGTACTTC
v_call: TRBV25-1; clone_size: .; j_call: TRBJ2-3; d_call: .; cdr3_aa: CASSREDTQYF; cdr3_nt: TGTGCCAGCAGTCGAGAAGATACGCAGTATTTT
v_call: TRBV29-1; clone_size: many; j_call: TRBJ2-7; d_call: TRBD1; cdr3_aa: CSARGNSYEQYF; cdr3_nt: TGCAGCGCCAGGGGGAACTCCTACGAGCAGTACTTC
v_call: TRBV29-1; clone_size: .; j_call: TRBJ2-1; d_call: TRBD2; cdr3_aa: CSAGTSGEQFF; cdr3_nt: TGCAGCGCCGGTACTAGCGGTGAGCAGTTCTTC
v_call: TRBV7-2; clone_size: few; j_call: TRBJ2-3; d_call: TRBD2; cdr3_aa: CASTTAAGGKRDTQYF; cdr3_nt: TGTGCCAGCACCACAGCGGCGGGGGGTAAACGGGATACGCAGTATTTT
v_call: TRBV7-2; clone_size: .; j_call: TRBJ2-3; d_call: TRBD2; cdr3_aa: CASSLDLAGAGTDTQYF; cdr3_nt: TGTGCCAGCAGCTTAGACCTAGCGGGAGCGGGCACAGATACGCAGTATTTT
v_call: TRBV5-1; clone_size: .; j_call: TRBJ2-1; d_call: TRBD1; cdr3_aa: CASSGLGTGASEQFF; cdr3_nt: TGCGCCAGCAGCGGCCTCGGGACAGGGGCTAGTGAGCAGTTCTTC